A selection of T cell receptor beta chains follows, all from one sample in a study of CD8 T cells in ankylosing spondylitis. TCRdb reprocessed the 5' RACE reads with MiXCR, giving one entry per CDR3 protein. The sample lists about 440,000 distinct CDR3 sequences, about a sixth occurring once. Sequenced sample: blood, either unsorted or a sorted T cell fraction (not recorded which). The receptors come from a male donor with ankylosing spondylitis. Both conserved end residues are part of each CDR3. A D gene is named only where the DNA matches it firmly. Part of the rows lack a size; the others show once, few, many or a class for expanded clones.

-	TRBJ1-1	-	11	TRBV6-6	TGTGCCAGCAGGATACAGGAAGAAGCTTTCTTT	CASRIQEEAFF
-	TRBJ2-4	-	14	TRBV12-3/TRBV12-4	TGTGCCAGCAGTTTATCGGGGGGCAGGGACATTCAGTACTTC	CASSLSGGRDIQYF
-	TRBJ2-5	-	14	TRBV7-2	TGTGCCAGCAGCTTATCGGGATTTGGGGAGACCCAGTACTTC	CASSLSGFGETQYF
-	TRBJ2-7	TRBD2	14	TRBV3-1	TGTGCCAGCAGCCAAAGCGGGGTCTCCTACGAGCAGTACTTC	CASSQSGVSYEQYF
-	TRBJ1-4	-	13	TRBV27	TGTGCCAGCAGTTTAGGGCCTTATGAAAAACTGTTTTTT	CASSLGPYEKLFF
few	TRBJ2-1	TRBD1	17	TRBV7-9	TGTGCCAGCAGACTAGGGGGATCTCCGGGACAGGGCCATGAGCAGTTCTTC	CASRLGGSPGQGHEQFF
-	TRBJ1-2	-	14	TRBV3-1	TGTGCCAGCGGCCATAGGGGGGAAAACTATGGCTACACCTTC	CASGHRGENYGYTF
-	TRBJ1-1	-	14	TRBV5-1	TGCGCCAGCAGCTACTCGGACACGCCTTCCCAACGGGTATTT	CASSYSDTPSQRVF
few	TRBJ2-3	TRBD2	16	TRBV3-1	TGTGCCAGCAGCCAGAGTAGCGGGAGGGGGACAGATACGCAGTATTTT	CASSQSSGRGTDTQYF
few	TRBJ2-1	-	13	TRBV5-1	TGCGCCAGCAGCTATGGACTAAACAATGAGCAGTTCTTC	CASSYGLNNEQFF
few	TRBJ1-1	TRBD1	13	TRBV12-3/TRBV12-4	TGTGCCAGCAGTTTAGGACAGGGGGTGGGCGCTTTCTTT	CASSLGQGVGAFF
-	TRBJ1-4	-	13	TRBV5-5	TGTGCCAGCAGCTTGGTTACCGGCGGGAAACTGTTTTTT	CASSLVTGGKLFF
-	TRBJ1-1	-	14	TRBV20-1	TGCAGTCAAACACAGAAGGGGGTAAACACTGAAGCTTTCTTT	CSQTQKGVNTEAFF
many	TRBJ2-3	TRBD2	17	TRBV12-3/TRBV12-4	TGTGCCAGCAGCCTGAAAAATAGCGGGGGAGGCACAGATACGCAGTATTTT	CASSLKNSGGGTDTQYF
few	TRBJ1-2	-	14	TRBV27	TGTGCCAGCGCTTCGGGCATCGCTAACTATGGCTACACCTTC	CASASGIANYGYTF
-	TRBJ2-5	-	18	TRBV6-2/TRBV6-3	TGTGCCAGCAGTAGTACGGGGCACGGCGTGCGAGATCAAGAGACCCAGTACTTC	CASSSTGHGVRDQETQYF
-	TRBJ1-4	TRBD1	13	TRBV7-9	TGTGCCAGCAGTCGAGACAGGGACGGAAAACTGTTTTTT	CASSRDRDGKLFF
few	TRBJ2-5	TRBD2	13	TRBV29-1	TGCAGCGCACCCCGGGAGGTGGGAGAGACCCAGTACTTC	CSAPREVGETQYF
few	TRBJ1-6	-	13	TRBV6-1	TGTGCCAGCAGTCCGGGCAAGCATTCACCCCTCCACTTT	CASSPGKHSPLHF
few	TRBJ1-2	-	15	TRBV21-1	TGTGCCAGCAGCAAAGTGGGGCGACAGGGGAGCGGCTACACCTTC	CASSKVGRQGSGYTF
-	TRBJ2-1	TRBD1	18	TRBV7-2	TGTGCCAGCAGCTTATCGGGGGCGGGGGACAGGGGTCGCAATGAGCAGTTCTTC	CASSLSGAGDRGRNEQFF
-	TRBJ2-1	TRBD2	15	TRBV11-3	TGTGCCAGCAGCTTATCCGCGGGGGGATACAATGAGCAGTTCTTC	CASSLSAGGYNEQFF